These 28 T cell receptor beta chains came from one sample sequenced in a study of shared clonotypes between healthy human individuals. Repertoires were generated with immunoSEQ multiplex PCR, while TCRdb's copy carries only in-frame clones and drops some. The sample has about 2.5 million clones, about nine tenths seen once; the top ten hold roughly 0.34%. The sequenced sample consisted of naive CD4+ T cells from PBMCs. Subset in this sample: CD45RA+ positively selected. These TCRs come from a man between 18 and 35 years old in good health. Some clones in this sample may be carry-over from other donors' samples.

The chain joins TRBV5-1 to TRBJ2-1; weak D call: TRBD2 (6 bases). Trimming took off 4 bases at V and 6 bases at J, with 11 bases between the two ends. The CDR3 is 13 residues long. The V gene's germline CDR1 is SGHRS and CDR2 YFSETQ. CDR3 residues: CASSQLGLNEQFF. CDR3 nucleotides: TGCGCCAGCAGCCAGCTGGGACTCAATGAGCAGTTCTTC.

Of note for this clone: The same CDR3 is also encoded by other DNA sequences in this sample. V usage is TRBV7-9 and J usage is TRBJ1-5, with a weak D call TRBD1 (6 bases). Germline CDR1 SEHNR, CDR2 FQNEAQ (reference sequence). Trimming left V 5 bases short and J 4 bases short, with 12 bases between. This CDR3 has 14 amino acids. CDR3 coding DNA: TGTGCCAGCAGCCAAACAGGGCCTAATCAGCCCCAGCATTTT. It is translated as CASSQTGPNQPQHF. Looking up the rest from reference TRBV7-9 and TRBJ1-5 gives the full variable domain: DTGVSQNPRHKITKRGQNVTFRCDPISEHNRLYWYRQTLGQGPEFLTYFQNEAQLEKSRLLSDRFSAERPKGSFSTLEIQRTEQGDSAMYLCASSQTGPNQPQHFGDGTRLSIL.

This clone was observed a handful of times. The chain combines TRBV10-3 with TRBJ1-3; the D is unclear. Trimming left V 6 bases short and J 0 bases short, with 12 bases between. Germline CDR1 is ENHRY and CDR2 is SYGVKD. The CDR3 is 15 amino acids. The CDR3 loop reads CAIRFTGPSGNTIYF. The CDR3 nucleotides read TGTGCCATCAGGTTCACCGGGCCCTCTGGAAACACCATATATTTT.

The chain links TRBV6-1 to TRBJ2-7, with a weak D call TRBD2 (5 bases). CDR3 length: 12 residues. The ends were cut back, 7 bases at V and 6 bases at J, with 13 bases in the middle. Germline V gene data show CDR1 as MNHNS and CDR2 as SASEGT. CDR3 in amino acids: CASKAVRAEQYF. The CDR3 coding sequence is TGTGCCAGCAAAGCCGTGAGGGCCGAGCAGTACTTC.

This chain joins TRBV7-8 and TRBJ1-4, with D possibly TRBD1 on 6 matching bases. V lost 5 bases to trimming and J lost 8 bases, with 15 bases between them. Germline loops: CDR1 SGHVS, CDR2 FQNEAQ. This CDR3 is 14 amino acids long. DNA for the CDR3: TGTGCCAGCAGCCCCGCAGGGGAGGGAGAAAAACTGTTTTTT. Translated, it gives CASSPAGEGEKLFF. Supplemented by reference TRBV7-8 and TRBJ1-4, the full variable domain reads GAGVSQSPRYKVAKRGQDVALRCDPISGHVSLFWYQQALGQGPEFLTYFQNEAQLDKSGLPSDRFFAERPEGSVSTLKIQRTQQEDSAVYLCASSPAGEGEKLFFGSGTQLSVL.

This chain connects TRBV10-3 to TRBJ2-1, with TRBD1 matching 7 bases. The germline V gene encodes CDR1 ENHRY and CDR2 SYGVKD. V gave up 6 bases and J gave up 5 bases; unmatched junction bases: 4. The CDR3 runs to 13 residues. The CDR3 DNA is TGTGCCATCAGGGGGACAGCCGACAATGAGCAGTTCTTC. Translated, it gives CAIRGTADNEQFF.

Turning to this clone: One end of the junction is discordant with germline, which a read error may explain. The chain uses TRBV28 and TRBJ2-7; 9 bases map to TRBD2. Germline lookup yields CDR1 MDHEN and CDR2 SYDVKM. The CDR3 runs 13 residues. DNA for the CDR3: TGTGCCAGCAGTTTCGGGGGGCTAGCGGGACTTTTCTTC. Translating gives CASSFGGLAGLFF.

About this clone: Distinct nucleotide sequences in the sample also encode this CDR3. V and J are TRBV5-1 and TRBJ2-1; unclear D gene. The CDR3 totals 14 residues. Germline CDR1 SGHRS, CDR2 YFSETQ. V lost 3 bases to trimming and J lost 4 bases, with 11 bases between them. CDR3 loop: CASSSDRSYNEQFF. CDR3 bases: TGCGCCAGCAGCTCAGACCGCTCATACAATGAGCAGTTCTTC. Filled out from reference TRBV5-1 and TRBJ2-1, the complete variable domain reads KAGVTQTPRYLIKTRGQQVTLSCSPISGHRSVSWYQQTPGQGLQFLFEYFSETQRNKGNFPGRFSGRQFSNSRSEMNVSTLELGDSALYLCASSSDRSYNEQFFGPGTRLTVL.

The genes are TRBV11-2 and TRBJ2-7; 7 bases match TRBD2. The V segment lost 5 bases and the J segment 3 bases; nucleotides outside the gene matches: 10. The CDR3 is 15 amino acids. Germline loops: CDR1 SGHAT, CDR2 FQNNGV. CDR3 region: CASSHESGMGYEQYF. The CDR3 DNA reads as TGTGCCAGCAGCCACGAAAGCGGGATGGGCTACGAGCAGTACTTC. The variable domain in full, with the rest retrieved from reference TRBV11-2 and TRBJ2-7, is EAGVAQSPRYKIIEKRQSVAFWCNPISGHATLYWYQQILGQGPKLLIQFQNNGVVDDSQLPKDRFSAERLKGVDSTLKIQPAKLEDSAVYLCASSHESGMGYEQYFGPGTRLTVT.

Only a few counts were recorded for this clone. The rearrangement joins TRBV10-1 to TRBJ1-4; tentatively, D is TRBD1 (5 bases). This CDR3 is built from 12 residues. Deletions cut 6 bases from V and 5 bases from J, with 7 bases between. Germline V gene lookup returns CDR1 WNHNN and CDR2 SYGVQD (reference sequence). CDR3 protein: CASSRDNEKLFF. CDR3 DNA: TGCGCCAGCAGCCGGGACAATGAAAAACTGTTTTTT.

Note on this clone: The same CDR3 arises from other DNA sequences in this sample as well. The V and J genes are TRBV19 and TRBJ1-1, with unresolved D. V was shortened by 9 bases and J by 1 base, with 18 bases between the two germline ends. This CDR3 has 15 residues. The V gene's germline CDR1 is LNHDA and CDR2 SQIVND (reference sequence). The CDR3 protein is CASSPHPTANTEAFF. The CDR3 DNA reads as TGTGCCAGCAGTCCACACCCTACAGCGAACACTGAAGCTTTCTTT.

J is TRBJ2-7 and V is TRBV27, with 8 nucleotides matching TRBD1. The CDR3 is 14 amino acids. Losses at the gene ends were 5 bases for V and 2 bases for J; bases not matched to a gene: 5. Germline V CDR1 and CDR2: MNHEY, SMNVEV (reference sequence). CDR3 nucleotides: TGTGCCAGCAGTATCCGGGACAGGACCTACGAGCAGTACTTC. This sequence encodes CASSIRDRTYEQYF.

The CDR3 loop reads CASNQPGAATYEQYF. The CDR3 nucleotides read TGTGCCAGTAACCAACCCGGGGCTGCCACCTACGAGCAGTACTTC. V usage is TRBV19 and J usage is TRBJ2-7, with D perhaps being TRBD1 or TRBD2 (5 bases each). V lost 7 bases to trimming and J lost 2 bases, with 18 bases between them. Germline loops: CDR1 LNHDA, CDR2 SQIVND (reference sequence). This CDR3 region has 15 residues.

With regard to this clone: Other DNA sequences in this sample translate to the same CDR3. The V call is TRBV7-9, the J call TRBJ2-1; 7 bases line up with TRBD2. Germline V gene data show CDR1 as SEHNR and CDR2 as FQNEAQ (reference sequence). This CDR3 comprises 14 residues. The junction had 1 base not matched to a gene; V was cut back by 1 base and J by 4 bases. CDR3 nucleotides: TGTGCCAGCAGCTTAGGGACTAGTTACAATGAGCAGTTCTTC. It translates to CASSLGTSYNEQFF.

The count of this clone is one. This sequence joins TRBV7-9 and TRBJ2-1, with 7 nucleotides matching TRBD2. The junction had 4 bases not matched to a gene; V was cut back by 5 bases and J by 3 bases. The CDR3 has 14 residues. Germline CDR1 reads SEHNR; CDR2 reads FQNEAQ (reference sequence). The CDR3 protein is CASSRLADYNEQFF. The DNA for the CDR3 is TGTGCCAGCAGCCGACTAGCAGACTACAATGAGCAGTTCTTC.

The chain is built from TRBV5-1 and TRBJ1-1; unclear D gene. Germline V CDR1 and CDR2: SGHRS, YFSETQ. Trimming shortened V by 4 bases and J by 1 base, and 11 bases separated the two germline ends. The CDR3 spans 14 residues. The CDR3 reads CASSQGRGNTEAFF. In nucleotides, the CDR3 is TGCGCCAGCAGCCAAGGACGGGGGAACACTGAAGCTTTCTTT.

The chain is built from TRBV19 and TRBJ2-1; a possible D gene is TRBD2 (6 bases). The CDR3 consists of 17 residues. Germline V lookup: CDR1 LNHDA, CDR2 SQIVND (reference sequence). V lost 5 bases and J lost 2, with 19 bases in between. CDR3 residues: CASSPGKGTLPYNEQFF. CDR3 nucleotides: TGTGCCAGTAGTCCGGGGAAGGGGACTTTGCCCTACAATGAGCAGTTCTTC. Complete variable domain (other parts from reference TRBV19 and TRBJ2-1): DGGITQSPKYLFRKEGQNVTLSCEQNLNHDAMYWYRQDPGQGLRLIYYSQIVNDFQKGDIAEGYSVSREKKESFPLTVTSAQKNPTAFYLCASSPGKGTLPYNEQFFGPGTRLTVL.

The chain recombines TRBV6-1 with TRBJ2-7, with D uncertain. The CDR3 length is 13 residues. In germline, CDR1 is MNHNS, CDR2 SASEGT. With 5 bases removed from V and 4 bases from J, the gap between germline ends came to 12 bases. CDR3 nucleotides: TGTGCCAGCAGTCCGGGCGGTTTTTACGAGCAGTACTTC. Its protein product is CASSPGGFYEQYF.

The chain links TRBV6-1 to TRBJ2-7; D is undetermined. CDR3 length equals 13 residues. From germline, CDR1 is MNHNS and CDR2 SASEGT. V was trimmed by 7 bases and J by 2 bases, leaving 12 bases between them. The CDR3 bases are TGTGCCAGCATCGGTGGCGGAGCCTACGAGCAGTACTTC. This encodes CASIGGGAYEQYF.

V usage is TRBV18 and J usage is TRBJ1-2; TRBD1 agrees at 10 bases. Germline V gives CDR1 KGHSH, CDR2 LQKENI. V shed 4 bases, J shed 0 bases, and the junction held 5 bases outside the gene matches. This CDR3 is 16 amino acids long. CDR3 loop: CASSRGQGMANYGYTF. The CDR3 coding sequence is TGTGCCAGCTCACGGGGACAGGGGATGGCTAACTATGGCTACACCTTC.

CDR3 DNA: TGCGCCAGCAGTGCCCCCGGGCTGGGGTACACCGGGGAGCTGTTTTTT. Translated, it gives CASSAPGLGYTGELFF. V usage is TRBV10-2 and J usage is TRBJ2-2; D uncertain. CDR3 length: 16 amino acids. V was clipped by 4 bases and J by 3 bases, with 15 bases between them. Germline V CDR1 and CDR2: WSHSY, SAAADI.

J is TRBJ1-6 and V is TRBV6-1, with D maybe TRBD1 (6 bases). Germline V gene data show CDR1 as MNHNS and CDR2 as SASEGT. Trimming pared 4 bases from V and 2 bases from J, leaving 12 bases between. There are 16 residues in the CDR3. In DNA form, the CDR3 reads TGTGCCAGCAGTGGGGCAGGGGCAACCTATAATTCACCCCTCCACTTT. As protein: CASSGAGATYNSPLHF.

The chain combines TRBV6-5 with TRBJ1-3; no clear D. The CDR3 extends over 15 amino acids. V lost 5 bases to trimming and J lost 5 bases, with 16 bases between them. CDR1 is MNHEY and CDR2 is SVGAGI in the germline V gene. CDR3 nucleotide sequence: TGTGCCAGCAGTCGTCTATACTACGAGCGAAACACCATATATTTT. It is translated as CASSRLYYERNTIYF.

This clone was found once. V and J are TRBV7-5 and TRBJ2-7; TRBD1 is the table's D call and was not checked against the DNA. TRBV7-5 is designated a pseudogene. The CDR3 extends over 15 amino acids. The CDR3 here is CVRSSRDRGMHEQYF. The CDR3 DNA sequence: TGTGTCAGAAGCTCCAGGGACAGGGGCATGCACGAGCAGTACTTC.

This clone was seen just once. CDR3 sequence: CASSLETGVQETQYF. The DNA of the CDR3 is TGTGCCAGCAGCTTGGAGACAGGGGTCCAAGAGACCCAGTACTTC. The J gene is TRBJ2-5, the V gene TRBV5-6; 8 positions match TRBD1. J was trimmed by 1 base and V by 0 bases; bases with no gene match: 2. The CDR3 covers 15 residues. Germline loops: CDR1 SGHDT, CDR2 YYEEEE.

This chain joins TRBV11-2 and TRBJ2-1, with 7 nucleotides matching TRBD2. CDR3 size: 15 residues. V lost 1 base and J lost 2; bases outside the gene matches: 2. Germline V CDR1 and CDR2: SGHAT, FQNNGV. CDR3 sequence (DNA): TGTGCCAGCAGCTTAGGCGGGGGACCCTACAATGAGCAGTTCTTC. This sequence encodes CASSLGGGPYNEQFF.

The chain couples TRBV29-1 to TRBJ2-7, with 10 bases fitting TRBD1. With 7 bases clipped from V and 4 bases from J, the junction kept 4 bases outside the gene matches. The CDR3 is 12 residues long. Germline CDR1 SQVTM, CDR2 ANQGSEA. CDR3 protein: CSAGQGVYEQYF. The CDR3 region has the DNA TGCAGCGCCGGACAGGGGGTGTACGAGCAGTACTTC.

The rearrangement uses TRBV5-1 and TRBJ1-1; no firm D call. Trimming took off 0 bases at V and 7 bases at J, with 19 bases between the two ends. The CDR3 is 16 residues long. Germline V gene data show CDR1 as SGHRS and CDR2 as YFSETQ. The CDR3 loop reads CASSLGKGPLRDEAFF. CDR3 nucleotide sequence: TGCGCCAGCAGCTTGGGGAAGGGTCCCCTCCGTGATGAAGCTTTCTTT.